Below, 6 T cell receptor beta chains from the same sample are listed, as sequenced in a study of glioma-infiltrating T cells after dendritic cell vaccination. The table came from immunoSEQ multiplex PCR; TCRdb's copy has only in-frame clones and leaves some out. The table includes around 96,000 clones, roughly 83% detected once. Sequenced here: blood, sampled before dendritic cell vaccination. These receptors originate from a human donor with glioblastoma.

This rearrangement joins TRBV15 to TRBJ2-7, with D perhaps TRBD2 (6 bases). The CDR3 has 16 amino acids. V was cut by 1 base and J by 2 bases, with 15 bases left in between. Germline V gives CDR1 LNHNV, CDR2 YYDKDF (reference sequence). The CDR3 loop is CATSRVSGVITYEQYF. CDR3 DNA sequence: TGTGCCACCAGCAGAGTGTCGGGAGTTATAACCTACGAGCAGTACTTC.

This rearrangement joins TRBV2 to TRBJ1-6, with TRBD1 identical over 7 bases. The CDR3 extends over 15 amino acids. After removal of 2 bases from V and 7 bases from J, the junction contained 5 bases not matched to a gene. The germline CDR1 and CDR2 sequences are SNHLY and FYNNEI. DNA for the CDR3: TGTGCCAGCAGTGAAAGGGTACAGGGGAATTCACCCCTCCACTTT. Its translation is CASSERVQGNSPLHF. Based on the CDR3 plus reference TRBV2 and TRBJ1-6, the full variable domain is EPEVTQTPSHQVTQMGQEVILRCVPISNHLYFYWYRQILGQKVEFLVSFYNNEISEKSEIFDDQFSVERPDGSNFTLKIRSTKLEDSAMYFCASSERVQGNSPLHFGNGTRLTVT.

The chain carries TRBV2 and TRBJ1-2, with D possibly being TRBD1 (5 bases). Trimming took 2 bases from V and 7 from J, leaving 17 bases between them. Germline lookup yields CDR1 SNHLY and CDR2 FYNNEI. The CDR3 is 15 amino acids. CDR3 in DNA: TGTGCCAGCAGTGAAAGGGGAACAAGGACCGGTGGCTACACCTTC. Residues: CASSERGTRTGGYTF.

This chain connects TRBV27 to TRBJ1-2; 7 positions agree with TRBD1. The CDR3 consists of 17 residues. CDR1 MNHEY and CDR2 SMNVEV come from the germline V gene (reference sequence). V trimming: 5 bases; J trimming: 5 bases; junction bases outside the gene matches: 17. CDR3 protein: CASSRTGTASENYGYTF. CDR3 in DNA: TGTGCCAGCAGTCGAACGGGGACAGCCTCAGAGAATTATGGCTACACCTTC.

The chain recombines TRBV5-1 with TRBJ1-2, with 7 nucleotides matching TRBD1. V shed 8 bases and J 2 bases; nucleotides not matched to a gene: 18. CDR1 is SGHRS, CDR2 YFSETQ, per germline. The CDR3 spans 17 residues. This CDR3 reads CARGSTIYRGPNYGYTF. CDR3 nucleotide sequence: TGCGCCAGAGGGTCCACCATCTACAGGGGCCCCAACTATGGCTACACCTTC.

The chain employs TRBV10-1 and TRBJ2-3; tentative D call: TRBD2 (6 bases). Per the germline V gene, CDR1 is WNHNN and CDR2 is SYGVQD (reference sequence). V was clipped by 6 bases and J by 2 bases, with 15 bases between them. This CDR3 has 15 residues. The CDR3 reads CASSEGSGVTDTQYF. The CDR3 DNA sequence: TGCGCCAGCAGCGAGGGTAGCGGTGTCACAGATACGCAGTATTTT.